A single TCR beta chain is shown here with its context. Its antigen is undetermined. The entry originates in a study of CD8+ T cells in alopecia areata. Study at large: People stayed on tofacitinib for 6 to 18 months, then stopped the drug for 6 months. The investigators scored severity in treated patients by the percentage of affected scalp area.

V dropped 5 bases and J dropped 0 bases, with 15 bases sitting between them. The length of the CDR3 is 15 residues. The germline gives CDR1 SGHNT, CDR2 YYREEE (reference sequence). Study findings and constraints: Expanded CD8+ clones among the top 100, and scalp clonality, were significantly decreased by tofacitinib.

As to treatment: oral pan-JAK inhibitor, 5-10 mg twice daily. Specimens obtained from alopecia areata patients comprised lesional scalp punch biopsies and peripheral blood. Extraction of RNA preceded its reverse transcription into cDNA, which served as the sequencing template. Method: immunoSEQ multiplex PCR; TCRdb's copy keeps in-frame clones and lacks some. The sample records about 140,000 clones, roughly 82% being singletons. The chain uses TRBV5-4 and TRBJ2-7, with D possibly called TRBD1 or TRBD2 (5 bases each). The specimen comprised CD8+ T cells sorted from blood, sampled at week 4, from a patient treated with tofacitinib. The clonotype originates from a human donor with alopecia areata. The CDR3 coding sequence is TGTGCCAGCAGTCCAGGGACGGCTCTCTCCTACGAGCAGTACTTC. Amino acids: CASSPGTALSYEQYF.